Presented here are 21 T cell receptor beta chains from one specimen sequenced in a study of shared clonotypes between healthy human individuals. The protocol was immunoSEQ multiplex PCR, while the TCRdb copy is restricted to in-frame clones and leaves out a portion. The sample lists about 2.2 million clones, around 93% occurring once. Terminally differentiated effector memory CD45RA+ cells were excluded from the naive CD8 cells, which were CD45RO-negative and positively selected for CCR7. Sequenced sample: naive CD8+ T cells from PBMCs. The receptor source for this set is a man younger than 35 in good health. Some clones in this sample may be carry-over from other donors' samples.

The chain employs TRBV9 and TRBJ1-2; D not certain. Germline-derived CDR1 and CDR2 are SGDLS and YYNGEE. The CDR3 covers 17 residues. The germline V and J ends were trimmed by 0 bases and 1 base, with 16 bases remaining between them. Written as DNA, the CDR3 is TGTGCCAGCAGCGTAGAGGGCTTCCCGGCAGGTAACTATGGCTACACCTTC. It translates to CASSVEGFPAGNYGYTF.

V is TRBV11-3 and J is TRBJ2-3; 9 bases are a match to TRBD2. With 5 bases clipped from V and 5 bases from J, the junction kept 8 bases outside the gene matches. The CDR3 has 15 residues. The germline gives CDR1 SGHNT, CDR2 YENEEA. DNA of the CDR3: TGTGCCAGCAGCCTTAACCCTAGCGGGATAGATACGCAGTATTTT. Its translation is CASSLNPSGIDTQYF. The variable domain in full, completed from reference TRBV11-3 and TRBJ2-3, reads EAGVVQSPRYKIIEKKQPVAFWCNPISGHNTLYWYLQNLGQGPELLIRYENEEAVDDSQLPKDRFSAERLKGVDSTLKIQPAELGDSAVYLCASSLNPSGIDTQYFGPGTRLTVL.

The V gene is TRBV7-6, the J gene TRBJ2-1; D is perhaps TRBD2 (5 bases). This CDR3 comprises 16 residues. Trimming removed 2 bases at V and 0 bases at J, with 11 bases between. Germline values: CDR1 SGHVS, CDR2 FNYEAQ. The CDR3: CASSLYSESSYNEQFF. The CDR3 DNA follows: TGTGCCAGCAGCTTATATAGCGAAAGCTCCTACAATGAGCAGTTCTTC.

This chain's CDR3 is CASSRTDLTDTQYF. The CDR3 coding sequence is TGCGCCAGCAGTAGGACCGACCTCACAGATACGCAGTATTTT. The rearrangement joins TRBV5-1 to TRBJ2-3; D not certain. The V gene's germline CDR1 is SGHRS and CDR2 YFSETQ. CDR3 length equals 14 residues. The V end was cut by 5 bases, the J end by 2 bases, with 12 bases between.

The rearrangement joins TRBV2 to TRBJ2-2; unclear D gene. CDR3 length: 13 residues. Trimming removed 10 bases at V and 7 bases at J, with 16 bases between. Per germline, CDR1 SNHLY and CDR2 FYNNEI. The CDR3 DNA follows: TGTGCCATCAATGTGGGGTATGGCGGGGAGCTGTTTTTT. Protein: CAINVGYGGELFF.

The J gene is TRBJ1-2, the V gene TRBV5-1; no reliable D call. V was trimmed by 3 bases and J by 4 bases, leaving 13 bases between them. The CDR3 has 14 amino acids. Germline lookup yields CDR1 SGHRS and CDR2 YFSETQ. The CDR3 protein is CASSWVGLGYGYTF. In DNA form, the CDR3 reads TGCGCCAGCAGCTGGGTGGGTCTCGGCTATGGCTACACCTTC.

Comments on this clone: This sample also contains other DNA sequences that code for the same CDR3. The chain is built from TRBV6-5 and TRBJ1-5; D remains ambiguous. Germline CDR1 is MNHEY and CDR2 is SVGAGI. Trimming took off 0 bases at V and 0 bases at J, with 6 bases between the two ends. The CDR3 is 15 amino acids. CDR3 nucleotide sequence: TGTGCCAGCAGTTACTCTGGGGATAGCAATCAGCCCCAGCATTTT. Its translation is CASSYSGDSNQPQHF.

The chain carries TRBV28 and TRBJ1-5; D is ambiguous. Germline CDR1 reads MDHEN; CDR2 reads SYDVKM. The CDR3 consists of 15 residues. V lost 1 base to trimming and J lost 7 bases, with 14 bases between them. The CDR3 DNA sequence: TGTGCCAGCAGTTTATACTTGGATGCGGACCAGCCCCAGCATTTT. Translating gives CASSLYLDADQPQHF.

The rearrangement links TRBV7-2 to TRBJ1-2, with 9 positions matching TRBD1. Germline assignment: CDR1 SGHTA and CDR2 FQGNSA. CDR3 length equals 15 residues. Losses at the gene ends were 4 bases for V and 3 bases for J; bases not matched to a gene: 6. The CDR3 sequence: CASSSSTGGDYGYTF. CDR3 sequence (DNA): TGTGCCAGCAGCTCATCGACAGGGGGTGACTATGGCTACACCTTC.

J is TRBJ2-1 and V is TRBV7-9; no reliable D call. The ends were cut back, 2 bases at V and 8 bases at J, with 7 bases in the middle. Per germline, CDR1 SEHNR and CDR2 FQNEAQ (reference sequence). The CDR3 has 12 amino acids. CDR3 DNA: TGTGCCAGCAGCTTAAGTGGGGATGAGCAGTTCTTC. This encodes CASSLSGDEQFF.

The chain joins TRBV12-5 to TRBJ2-3; 10 bases map to TRBD2. Germline V lookup: CDR1 LGHNT, CDR2 FRNRAP. This CDR3 spans 16 amino acids. V dropped 5 bases and J dropped 2; count of bases not matched to a gene: 7. The CDR3, as DNA: TGTGCTAGTGGTATCACTGGACTAGCGGTCACAGATACGCAGTATTTT. It is translated as CASGITGLAVTDTQYF.

This clone was observed a handful of times. V gene TRBV23-1 combines with J gene TRBJ1-5; no firm D call. TRBV23-1 is flagged as an ORF with uncertain function. The CDR3 has 9 amino acids. DNA of the CDR3: TGCGCAAACAATCAGCCCCAGCATTTT. Amino acid sequence: CANNQPQHF.

The genes are TRBV7-9 and TRBJ1-3; D unresolved. CDR1 and CDR2 from the germline V gene are SEHNR and FQNEAQ (reference sequence). This CDR3 contains 16 residues. The V end lost 2 bases, the J end lost 4 bases, and 15 bases lay between the germline ends. CDR3 sequence (DNA): TGTGCCAGCAGCTTACCTGAGTCGTGGGCCGGAAACACCATATATTTT. This sequence encodes CASSLPESWAGNTIYF.

This clone was counted a single time. The rearrangement uses TRBV7-2 and TRBJ1-5; a weak D match, TRBD1 (5 bases). With 5 bases removed from V and 0 bases from J, the gap between germline ends came to 23 bases. The CDR3 contains 19 residues. The V gene's germline CDR1 is SGHTA and CDR2 FQGNSA. In DNA form, the CDR3 reads TGTGCCAGCAGCCCCGAAAGGCCCGGGACTGACTATAGCAATCAGCCCCAGCATTTT. Translating it yields CASSPERPGTDYSNQPQHF. The full variable domain, with the rest looked up from reference TRBV7-2 and TRBJ1-5, is GAGVSQSPSNKVTEKGKDVELRCDPISGHTALYWYRQSLGQGLEFLIYFQGNSAPDKSGLPSDRFSAERTGGSVSTLTIQRTQQEDSAVYLCASSPERPGTDYSNQPQHFGDGTRLSIL.

V gene TRBV9 combines with J gene TRBJ2-5, with D possibly being TRBD1 or TRBD2 (5 bases each). Trimming took off 3 bases at V and 5 bases at J, with 14 bases between the two ends. CDR1 is SGDLS and CDR2 is YYNGEE in the germline V gene. The CDR3 sequence is 14 residues long. The CDR3 region has the DNA TGTGCCAGCAGCGCACGCGACTGGGGGGAGACCCAGTACTTC. Translated, it gives CASSARDWGETQYF.

This clone was recorded once. The chain uses TRBV7-8 and TRBJ2-7; tentatively, D is TRBD1 (6 bases). Deletions cut 5 bases from V and 3 bases from J, with 14 bases between. This CDR3 region has 14 residues. Germline CDR1 and CDR2: SGHVS and FQNEAQ. Here the CDR3 DNA reads TGTGCCAGCAGCCCTCAGGGGCAAGGCTACGAGCAGTACTTC. It yields the protein CASSPQGQGYEQYF.

This chain connects TRBV7-9 to TRBJ2-1; 7 bases line up with TRBD1. The CDR3 contains 16 residues. J was trimmed by 1 base and V by 6 bases; bases with no gene match: 9. Germline-derived CDR1 and CDR2 are SEHNR and FQNEAQ (reference sequence). The chain's CDR3 is CASRSTGVDSYNEQFF. The CDR3 DNA is TGTGCCAGCAGATCCACAGGGGTTGATTCCTACAATGAGCAGTTCTTC. Based on the CDR3 plus reference TRBV7-9 and TRBJ2-1, the full variable domain is DTGVSQNPRHKITKRGQNVTFRCDPISEHNRLYWYRQTLGQGPEFLTYFQNEAQLEKSRLLSDRFSAERPKGSFSTLEIQRTEQGDSAMYLCASRSTGVDSYNEQFFGPGTRLTVL.

This chain connects TRBV6-5 to TRBJ2-3; 7 bases agree with TRBD1. V shed 2 bases and J 2 bases; nucleotides not matched to a gene: 4. CDR3 length: 15 amino acids. Germline CDR1 MNHEY, CDR2 SVGAGI. This chain's CDR3 is CASSYERGLTDTQYF. In nucleotides, the CDR3 is TGTGCCAGCAGTTACGAGAGGGGGCTCACAGATACGCAGTATTTT.

V is TRBV7-9 and J is TRBJ2-2; maybe TRBD2 (6 bases). Trimming took off 11 bases at V and 7 bases at J, with 20 bases between the two ends. This CDR3 is built from 14 residues. From germline, CDR1 is SEHNR and CDR2 FQNEAQ (reference sequence). CDR3 amino acids: CASTTGGGDGELFF. The CDR3, as DNA: TGTGCCTCTACCACAGGTGGCGGGGACGGGGAGCTGTTTTTT.

V and J are TRBV7-6 and TRBJ2-5; 8 positions match TRBD2. This CDR3 comprises 15 residues. Germline CDR1 reads SGHVS; CDR2 reads FNYEAQ. The V gene end was trimmed by 4 bases and the J gene end by 2 bases; junction bases not matched to a gene: 6. The CDR3 spells CASSSLAGKQETQYF. CDR3 sequence (DNA): TGTGCCAGCAGCTCTTTAGCGGGGAAACAAGAGACCCAGTACTTC. Supplemented by reference TRBV7-6 and TRBJ2-5, the full variable domain reads GAGVSQSPRYKVTKRGQDVALRCDPISGHVSLYWYRQALGQGPEFLTYFNYEAQQDKSGLPNDRFSAERPEGSISTLTIQRTEQRDSAMYRCASSSLAGKQETQYFGPGTRLLVL.

The rearrangement links TRBV4-3 to TRBJ1-2; possible D gene TRBD1, 5 bases. Looked up from germline, CDR1 is LGHNA and CDR2 is YSLEER. V was cut by 0 bases and J by 4 bases, with 12 bases left in between. The length of the CDR3 is 15 residues. The CDR3, as DNA: TGCGCCAGCAGCCAAGATCCCGGGACGGCCTATGGCTACACCTTC. Translating it yields CASSQDPGTAYGYTF.